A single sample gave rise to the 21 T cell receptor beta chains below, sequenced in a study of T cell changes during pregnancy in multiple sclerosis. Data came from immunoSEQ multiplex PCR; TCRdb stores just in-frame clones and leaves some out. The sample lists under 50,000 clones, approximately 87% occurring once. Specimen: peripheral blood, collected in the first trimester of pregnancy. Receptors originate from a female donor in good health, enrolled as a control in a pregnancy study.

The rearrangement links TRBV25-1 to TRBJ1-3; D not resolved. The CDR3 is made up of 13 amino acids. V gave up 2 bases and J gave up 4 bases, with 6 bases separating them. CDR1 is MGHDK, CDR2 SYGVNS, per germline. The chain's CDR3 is CASSEPGGNTIYF. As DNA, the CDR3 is TGTGCCAGCAGTGAACCTGGCGGAAACACCATATATTTT.

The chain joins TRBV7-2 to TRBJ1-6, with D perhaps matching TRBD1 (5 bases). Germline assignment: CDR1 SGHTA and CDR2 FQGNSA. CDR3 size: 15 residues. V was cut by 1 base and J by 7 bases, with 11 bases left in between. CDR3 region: CASSLEGAWNSPLHF. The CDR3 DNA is TGTGCCAGCAGCTTAGAAGGGGCCTGGAATTCACCCCTCCACTTT.

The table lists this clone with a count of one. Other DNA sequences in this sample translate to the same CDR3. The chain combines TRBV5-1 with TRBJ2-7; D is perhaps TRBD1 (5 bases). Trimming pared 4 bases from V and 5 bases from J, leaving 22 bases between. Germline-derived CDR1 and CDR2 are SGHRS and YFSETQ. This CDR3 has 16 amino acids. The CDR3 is CASSAERGSHVDEQYF. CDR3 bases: TGCGCCAGCAGCGCCGAAAGGGGAAGCCACGTGGACGAGCAGTACTTC.

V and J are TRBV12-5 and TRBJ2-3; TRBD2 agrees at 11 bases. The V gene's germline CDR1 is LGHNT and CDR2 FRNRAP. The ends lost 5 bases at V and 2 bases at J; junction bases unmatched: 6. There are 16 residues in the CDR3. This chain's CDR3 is CASGPPTSGATDTQYF. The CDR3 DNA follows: TGTGCTAGTGGTCCTCCGACTAGCGGGGCCACAGATACGCAGTATTTT.

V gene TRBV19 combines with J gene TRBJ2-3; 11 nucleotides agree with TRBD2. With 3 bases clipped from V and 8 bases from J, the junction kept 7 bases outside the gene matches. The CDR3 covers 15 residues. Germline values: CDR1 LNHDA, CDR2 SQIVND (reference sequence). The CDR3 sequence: CASSISGTSGGTQYF. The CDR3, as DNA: TGTGCCAGTAGTATCTCCGGGACTAGCGGAGGTACGCAGTATTTT.

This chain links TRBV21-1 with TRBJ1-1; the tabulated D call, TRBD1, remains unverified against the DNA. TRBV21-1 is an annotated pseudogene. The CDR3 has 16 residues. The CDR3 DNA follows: TGTGCCAGCAGCAAAGCGGGGCAGACCGGGAACACTGAAGCTTTCTTT. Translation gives CASSKAGQTGNTEAFF.

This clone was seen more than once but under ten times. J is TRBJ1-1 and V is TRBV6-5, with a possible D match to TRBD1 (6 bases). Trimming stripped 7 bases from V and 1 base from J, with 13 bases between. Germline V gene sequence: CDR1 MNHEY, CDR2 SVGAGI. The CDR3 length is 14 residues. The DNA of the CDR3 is TGTGCCAGCAAACCGGGACATGCGAACACTGAAGCTTTCTTT. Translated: CASKPGHANTEAFF.

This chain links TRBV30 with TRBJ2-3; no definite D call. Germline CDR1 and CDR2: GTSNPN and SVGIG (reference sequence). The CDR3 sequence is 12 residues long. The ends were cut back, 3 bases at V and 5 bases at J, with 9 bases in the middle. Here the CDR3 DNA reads TGTGCCTGGAGCCAACACAGAGATACGCAGTATTTT. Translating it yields CAWSQHRDTQYF. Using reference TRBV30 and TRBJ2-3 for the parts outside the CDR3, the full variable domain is SQTIHQWPATLVQPVGSPLSLECTVEGTSNPNLYWYRQAAGRGLQLLFYSVGIGQISSEVPQNLSASRPQDRQFILSSKKLLLSDSGFYLCAWSQHRDTQYFGPGTRLTVL.

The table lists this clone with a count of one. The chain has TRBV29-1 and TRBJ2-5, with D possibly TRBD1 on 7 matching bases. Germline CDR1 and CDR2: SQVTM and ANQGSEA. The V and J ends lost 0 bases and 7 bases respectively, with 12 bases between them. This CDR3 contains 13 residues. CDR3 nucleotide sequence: TGCAGCGTTGAAGAGAACAGGGGAGGGACCCAGTACTTC. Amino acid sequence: CSVEENRGGTQYF.

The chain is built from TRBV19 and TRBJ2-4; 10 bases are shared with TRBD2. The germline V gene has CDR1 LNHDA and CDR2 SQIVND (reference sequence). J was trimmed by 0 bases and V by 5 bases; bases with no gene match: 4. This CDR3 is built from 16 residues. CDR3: CASSPLAGVAKNIQYF. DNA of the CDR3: TGTGCCAGTAGTCCTCTAGCGGGGGTAGCCAAAAACATTCAGTACTTC.

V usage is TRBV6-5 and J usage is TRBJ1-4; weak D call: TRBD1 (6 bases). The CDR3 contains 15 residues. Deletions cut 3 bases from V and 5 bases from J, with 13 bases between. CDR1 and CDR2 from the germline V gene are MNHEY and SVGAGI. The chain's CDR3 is CASSYSGTLNEKLFF. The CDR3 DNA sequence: TGTGCCAGCAGTTATTCCGGGACACTAAATGAAAAACTGTTTTTT.

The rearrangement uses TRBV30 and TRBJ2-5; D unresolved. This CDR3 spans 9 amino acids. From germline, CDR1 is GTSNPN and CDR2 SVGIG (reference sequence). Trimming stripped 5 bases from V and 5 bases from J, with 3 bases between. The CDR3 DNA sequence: TGTGCCTGGCGTGAGACCCAGTACTTC. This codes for CAWRETQYF.

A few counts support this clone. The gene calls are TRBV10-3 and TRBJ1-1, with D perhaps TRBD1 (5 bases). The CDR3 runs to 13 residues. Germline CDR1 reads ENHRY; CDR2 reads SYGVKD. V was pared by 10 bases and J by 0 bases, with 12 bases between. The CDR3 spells CATRGGLNTEAFF. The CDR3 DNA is TGTGCCACCCGGGGGGGTTTGAACACTGAAGCTTTCTTT.

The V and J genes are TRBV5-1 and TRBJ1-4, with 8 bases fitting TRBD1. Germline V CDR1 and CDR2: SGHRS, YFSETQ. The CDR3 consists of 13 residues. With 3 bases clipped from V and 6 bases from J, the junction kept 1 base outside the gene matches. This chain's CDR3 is CASSSDRDEKLFF. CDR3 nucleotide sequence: TGCGCCAGCAGCTCGGACAGGGATGAAAAACTGTTTTTT.

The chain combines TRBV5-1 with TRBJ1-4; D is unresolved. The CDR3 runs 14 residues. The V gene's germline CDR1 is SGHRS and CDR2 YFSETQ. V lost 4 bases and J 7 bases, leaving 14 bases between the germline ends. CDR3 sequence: CASSGEEGAEKLFF. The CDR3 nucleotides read TGCGCCAGCAGCGGTGAGGAGGGAGCTGAAAAACTGTTTTTT.

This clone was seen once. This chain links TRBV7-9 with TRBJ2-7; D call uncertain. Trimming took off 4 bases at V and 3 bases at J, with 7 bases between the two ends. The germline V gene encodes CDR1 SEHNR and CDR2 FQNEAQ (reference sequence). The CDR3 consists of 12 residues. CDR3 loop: CASSSLRYEQYF. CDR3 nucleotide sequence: TGTGCCAGCAGCTCCCTCCGCTACGAGCAGTACTTC.

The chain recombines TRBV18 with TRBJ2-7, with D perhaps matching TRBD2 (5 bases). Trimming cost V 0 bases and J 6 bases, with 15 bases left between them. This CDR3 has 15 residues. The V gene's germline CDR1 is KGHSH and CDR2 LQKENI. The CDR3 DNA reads TGTGCCAGCTCACCACCGAGTACCTGGGAGCGCGAGCAGTACTTC. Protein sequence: CASSPPSTWEREQYF.

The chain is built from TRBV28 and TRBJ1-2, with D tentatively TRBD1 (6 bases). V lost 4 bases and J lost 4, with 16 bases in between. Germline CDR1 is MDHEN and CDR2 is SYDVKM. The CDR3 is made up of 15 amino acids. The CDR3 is CASSSSQGFSYGYTF. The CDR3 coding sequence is TGTGCCAGCAGTTCCTCACAGGGCTTTTCCTATGGCTACACCTTC.

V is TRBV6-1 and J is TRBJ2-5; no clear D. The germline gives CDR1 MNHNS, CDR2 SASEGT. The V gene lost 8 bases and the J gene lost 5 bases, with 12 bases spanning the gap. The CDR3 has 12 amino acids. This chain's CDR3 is CASSITGETQYF. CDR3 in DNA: TGTGCCAGCTCAATCACCGGGGAGACCCAGTACTTC.

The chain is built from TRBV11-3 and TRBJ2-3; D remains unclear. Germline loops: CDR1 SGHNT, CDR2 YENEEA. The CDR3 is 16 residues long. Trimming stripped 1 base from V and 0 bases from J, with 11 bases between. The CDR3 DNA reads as TGTGCCAGCAGCTTAGGAGAAACTGATAGCACAGATACGCAGTATTTT. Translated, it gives CASSLGETDSTDTQYF.

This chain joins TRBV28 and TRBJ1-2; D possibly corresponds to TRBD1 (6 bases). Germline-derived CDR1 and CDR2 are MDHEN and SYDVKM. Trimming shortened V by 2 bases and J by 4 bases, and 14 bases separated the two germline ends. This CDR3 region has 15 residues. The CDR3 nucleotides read TGTGCCAGCAGTTTAATCGGAGGGGGGGCCTATGGCTACACCTTC. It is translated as CASSLIGGGAYGYTF.